Below are 13 T cell receptor beta chains sequenced from a single sample in a study of cytomegalovirus exposure and HLA in healthy donors. PCR employed 60 Vbeta and 13 Jbeta primers. Generated by immunoSEQ multiplex PCR, the TCRdb table keeps only in-frame clones and is missing some. The sample yields about 110,000 clones, roughly 70% seen once. The sequenced sample was PBMCs. All receptors come from a male donor in good health and CMV-seropositive.

This clone was counted between two and nine times. The CDR3: CASSYVGGIGYTF. CDR3 nucleotides: TGTGCCAGCAGTTACGTTGGCGGGATTGGCTACACCTTC. The V call is TRBV6-5, the J call TRBJ1-2; unclear D gene. Looked up from germline, CDR1 is MNHEY and CDR2 is SVGAGI. The CDR3 totals 13 residues. The V end was cut by 2 bases, the J end by 7 bases, with 11 bases between.

The genes are TRBV4-3 and TRBJ2-7, with D perhaps TRBD2 (7 bases). The CDR3 spans 16 residues. Germline assignment: CDR1 LGHNA and CDR2 YSLEER. Trimming left V 3 bases short and J 1 base short, with 16 bases between. The CDR3 nucleotides read TGCGCCAGCAGCCAGGGAGGGACATTGACGTCCTACGAGCAGTACTTC. It specifies CASSQGGTLTSYEQYF.

This clone was detected only a few times. The gene calls are TRBV5-4 and TRBJ1-1, with D possibly matching TRBD1 (6 bases). CDR3 length: 14 residues. Per germline, CDR1 SGHNT and CDR2 YYREEE (reference sequence). Trimming pared 4 bases from V and 6 bases from J, leaving 16 bases between. CDR3 sequence reads: CASSANRDRAEAFF. The CDR3 DNA reads TGTGCCAGCAGCGCGAACAGGGATCGCGCTGAAGCTTTCTTT.

The rearrangement links TRBV7-2 to TRBJ2-3; TRBD1 matches at 8 bases. Germline CDR1 reads SGHTA; CDR2 reads FQGNSA. V was pared by 5 bases and J by 1 base, with 5 bases of the junction left unmatched. CDR3 length equals 15 residues. The CDR3, as DNA: TGTGCCAGCAGCGCACACAGGGGGGGCACAGATACGCAGTATTTT. Translation: CASSAHRGGTDTQYF.

The CDR3 reads CASTGGGLAKNIQYF. The CDR3 DNA sequence: TGTGCCAGCACTGGGGGAGGGCTAGCCAAAAACATTCAGTACTTC. The V gene is TRBV28, the J gene TRBJ2-4; 7 nucleotides agree with TRBD2. The V gene end was trimmed by 7 bases and the J gene end by 0 bases; junction bases not matched to a gene: 6. The CDR3 is 15 amino acids. The germline V gene encodes CDR1 MDHEN and CDR2 SYDVKM.

A remark on this clone: Germline and junction disagree at one end, which may indicate a read error. This chain joins TRBV7-8 and TRBJ1-2; 12 bases fit TRBD1. CDR3 length equals 18 residues. Germline values: CDR1 SGHVS, CDR2 FQNEAQ. The CDR3 DNA sequence: TGTGCCAGCAGCTTAGTAGGGACAGGGGGCGGAAAAAACTATGGCTACCCCTTC. It is translated as CASSLVGTGGGKNYGYPF.

This sequence joins TRBV4-3 and TRBJ1-1; no firm D call. In germline, CDR1 is LGHNA, CDR2 YSLEER. This CDR3 region has 15 residues. Trimming pared 3 bases from V and 5 bases from J, leaving 16 bases between. CDR3 amino acids: CASSQEAGWETEAFF. Written as DNA, the CDR3 is TGCGCCAGCAGCCAGGAGGCCGGGTGGGAGACTGAAGCTTTCTTT.

The chain joins TRBV18 to TRBJ1-5; perhaps TRBD1 as D (6 bases). With 2 bases removed from V and 5 bases from J, the gap between germline ends came to 13 bases. Germline lookup yields CDR1 KGHSH and CDR2 LQKENI. This CDR3 contains 15 residues. The CDR3 DNA sequence: TGTGCCAGCTCACCAACAGGGAGTTCATATCAGCCCCAGCATTTT. Its protein product is CASSPTGSSYQPQHF.

The chain combines TRBV27 with TRBJ1-6; maybe TRBD1 (6 bases). V was trimmed by 6 bases and J by 7 bases, leaving 16 bases between them. Germline CDR1 and CDR2: MNHEY and SMNVEV (reference sequence). The CDR3 sequence is 15 residues long. CDR3 DNA: TGTGCCAGCAGCTTGGTGGACAGACAAAATTCACCCCTCCACTTT. Residues: CASSLVDRQNSPLHF.

This chain connects TRBV9 to TRBJ1-1; D possibly corresponds to TRBD1 (6 bases). Germline V lookup: CDR1 SGDLS, CDR2 YYNGEE. The CDR3 totals 15 residues. The V end was cut by 4 bases, the J end by 4 bases, with 17 bases between. The CDR3 sequence is CASSPGGARATEAFF. The CDR3 nucleotides read TGTGCCAGCAGCCCGGGGGGGGCTCGGGCCACTGAAGCTTTCTTT.

This clone is a singleton in its sample. A junction boundary mismatches the germline segment, possibly from a read error. The CDR3 DNA follows: TGTGCTAGCAGCTTAGGCGGGGTAGCCGGGGAGCTGTTTTTT. Translating it yields CASSLGGVAGELFF. The rearrangement joins TRBV7-7 to TRBJ2-2; perhaps TRBD2 as D (6 bases). CDR1 is SSHAT, CDR2 FNYEAQ, per germline (reference sequence). The CDR3 consists of 14 residues. The full variable domain, in which reference TRBV7-7 and TRBJ2-2 provide the parts outside the CDR3, is GAGVSQSPRYKVTKRGQDVTLRCDPISSHATLYWYQQALGQGPEFLTYFNYEAQPDKSGLPSDRFSAERPEGSISTLTIQRTEQRDSAMYRCASSLGGVAGELFFGEGSRLTVL.

This rearrangement joins TRBV4-3 to TRBJ2-3; D gene uncertain. CDR1 and CDR2 from the germline V gene are LGHNA and YSLEER. The V gene lost 0 bases and the J gene lost 4 bases, with 11 bases spanning the gap. This CDR3 spans 15 amino acids. The CDR3 spells CASSQDGLDPDTQYF. In DNA, the CDR3 is TGCGCCAGCAGCCAAGATGGGCTGGATCCAGATACGCAGTATTTT.

The rearrangement joins TRBV28 to TRBJ1-3; 9 bases are a match to TRBD1. CDR1 is MDHEN, CDR2 SYDVKM, per germline. Germline trimming cut 7 bases from V and 0 bases from J; bases unmatched to any gene: 7. This CDR3 is built from 16 residues. This CDR3 is CASITGGLVSGNTIYF. The DNA for the CDR3 is TGTGCCAGCATTACAGGGGGCCTAGTCTCTGGAAACACCATATATTTT.